The 18 T cell receptor beta chains listed next were all sequenced from one sample in a study of blood T cell repertoires in COVID-19. Here immunoSEQ multiplex PCR was the method, and the copy in TCRdb shows in-frame clones only, minus some. The repertoire includes 200,000 to 250,000 clones, about 79% of them detected once, and approximately 3.1% sits in the top ten. The source material was PBMCs or T cells enriched from blood (not recorded which). These receptors all come from a woman in her fifties or sixties who had recovered from COVID-19.

V gene TRBV19 combines with J gene TRBJ1-2, with TRBD1 as a possible D gene (5 bases). Per germline, CDR1 LNHDA and CDR2 SQIVND (reference sequence). V was trimmed by 3 bases and J by 8 bases, leaving 13 bases between them. The CDR3 totals 13 residues. DNA for the CDR3: TGTGCCAGTAGTATCGCAGGGCCATACGGCTACACCTTC. Translation: CASSIAGPYGYTF.

The V call is TRBV6-1, the J call TRBJ2-2; TRBD1 matches at 8 bases. The germline V gene has CDR1 MNHNS and CDR2 SASEGT. V gave up 0 bases and J gave up 3 bases; unmatched junction bases: 3. CDR3 length: 16 residues. The CDR3 is CASSEAAGGYTGELFF. The CDR3 coding sequence is TGTGCCAGCAGTGAAGCGGCAGGGGGCTACACCGGGGAGCTGTTTTTT.

This chain connects TRBV5-5 to TRBJ2-3; the D is unclear. CDR1 and CDR2 from the germline V gene are SGHKS and YYEKEE (reference sequence). There are 13 residues in the CDR3. V lost 0 bases, J lost 4 bases, and 6 bases lay in between. The CDR3 spells CASSLVLADTQYF. CDR3 DNA sequence: TGTGCCAGCAGCTTGGTACTTGCAGATACGCAGTATTTT. Full variable domain (outside the CDR3, taken from reference TRBV5-5 and TRBJ2-3): DAGVTQSPTHLIKTRGQQVTLRCSPISGHKSVSWYQQVLGQGPQFIFQYYEKEERGRGNFPDRFSARQFPNYSSELNVNALLLGDSALYLCASSLVLADTQYFGPGTRLTVL.

This chain connects TRBV12-3 or TRBV12-4 to TRBJ1-4; D is ambiguous. There are 12 residues in the CDR3. Trimming stripped 4 bases from V and 10 bases from J, with 10 bases between. CDR3 sequence (DNA): TGTGCCAGCAGTTCAATGACGGGAAAACTGTTTTTT. Protein: CASSSMTGKLFF.

The chain couples TRBV19 to TRBJ1-2, with D maybe TRBD1 (6 bases). The CDR3 length is 15 residues. Per germline, CDR1 LNHDA and CDR2 SQIVND (reference sequence). V was shortened by 3 bases and J by 5 bases, with 16 bases between the two germline ends. Written as DNA, the CDR3 is TGTGCCAGTAGTATGGGGGCATCGGACGTGTATGGCTACACCTTC. Amino acid sequence: CASSMGASDVYGYTF.

V gene TRBV5-5 combines with J gene TRBJ1-1; D is perhaps TRBD1 (5 bases). Trimming removed 4 bases at V and 0 bases at J, with 10 bases between. The CDR3 loop spans 14 amino acids. Per germline, CDR1 SGHKS and CDR2 YYEKEE (reference sequence). The CDR3 sequence is CASSPRVMNTEAFF. The CDR3 DNA reads as TGTGCCAGCAGCCCCAGGGTCATGAACACTGAAGCTTTCTTT.

The chain combines TRBV2 with TRBJ1-5, with D maybe TRBD1 (5 bases). CDR3 length equals 16 residues. Germline lookup yields CDR1 SNHLY and CDR2 FYNNEI. Trimming left V 6 bases short and J 2 bases short, with 17 bases between. The CDR3 loop reads CASSPWGSDRNQPQHF. DNA for the CDR3: TGTGCCAGCAGCCCTTGGGGCTCGGATCGCAATCAGCCCCAGCATTTT. The full variable domain, in which reference TRBV2 and TRBJ1-5 provide the parts outside the CDR3, is EPEVTQTPSHQVTQMGQEVILRCVPISNHLYFYWYRQILGQKVEFLVSFYNNEISEKSEIFDDQFSVERPDGSNFTLKIRSTKLEDSAMYFCASSPWGSDRNQPQHFGDGTRLSIL.

A few counts support this clone. DNA of the CDR3: TGTGCCAGCAGCCCCCGGGACCGGGGGAACGAGCAGTACTTC. It codes for CASSPRDRGNEQYF. The chain carries TRBV11-3 and TRBJ2-7; tentatively, D is TRBD2 (6 bases). The CDR3 spans 14 residues. Trimming stripped 5 bases from V and 5 bases from J, with 16 bases between. Germline CDR1 reads SGHNT; CDR2 reads YENEEA. Based on the CDR3 plus reference TRBV11-3 and TRBJ2-7, the full variable domain is EAGVVQSPRYKIIEKKQPVAFWCNPISGHNTLYWYLQNLGQGPELLIRYENEEAVDDSQLPKDRFSAERLKGVDSTLKIQPAELGDSAVYLCASSPRDRGNEQYFGPGTRLTVT.

This clone was counted only a few times. The rearrangement uses TRBV12-3 or TRBV12-4 and TRBJ1-2; 10 bases match TRBD1. The CDR3 runs 13 residues. The V gene end was trimmed by 3 bases and the J gene end by 6 bases; junction bases not matched to a gene: 1. The CDR3 sequence is CASSFGQGDGYTF. In DNA, the CDR3 is TGTGCCAGCAGTTTTGGACAGGGGGATGGCTACACCTTC.

V gene TRBV27 combines with J gene TRBJ1-2, with 11 nucleotides matching TRBD1. Germline CDR1 and CDR2: MNHEY and SMNVEV (reference sequence). V shed 4 bases and J 1 base; nucleotides not matched to a gene: 5. This CDR3 comprises 16 residues. DNA for the CDR3: TGTGCCAGCAGTTGGGGGACAGGGGGGAGTAACTATGGCTACACCTTC. Amino acid sequence: CASSWGTGGSNYGYTF.

The CDR3, as DNA: TGTGCCAGCAGCGCCTACGAAGGGGGAAACTATGGCTACACCTTC. Protein product: CASSAYEGGNYGYTF. The gene calls are TRBV3-1 (or the pseudogene TRBV3-2) and TRBJ1-2, with D maybe TRBD1 (6 bases). Trimming cost V 5 bases and J 2 bases, with 15 bases left between them. CDR3 length: 15 residues. Germline loops: CDR1 LGHDT, CDR2 YNNKEL (reference sequence).

This clone showed up just once. The J gene is TRBJ2-2, the V gene TRBV27; 11 bases map to TRBD1. The germline V gene has CDR1 MNHEY and CDR2 SMNVEV (reference sequence). After removal of 6 bases from V and 3 bases from J, the junction contained 3 bases not matched to a gene. The CDR3 length is 15 residues. CDR3 in amino acids: CASSRDRGDTGELFF. The CDR3 nucleotides read TGTGCCAGCAGCCGGGACAGGGGGGACACCGGGGAGCTGTTTTTT.

The chain uses TRBV2 and TRBJ1-2; unclear D gene. This CDR3 has 13 amino acids. V was pared by 9 bases and J by 7 bases, with 18 bases between. Germline loops: CDR1 SNHLY, CDR2 FYNNEI. CDR3 coding DNA: TGTGCCAGTCGGGAATCTTTACTATCTGGCTACACCTTC. Encoded protein: CASRESLLSGYTF.

The chain joins TRBV10-3 to TRBJ2-2; 10 bases match TRBD1. The CDR3 runs 15 residues. V gave up 9 bases and J gave up 6 bases; unmatched junction bases: 10. CDR1 and CDR2 (germline): ENHRY, SYGVKD. DNA of the CDR3: TGTGCCATTACGCGGGACAGGGGATCGGCCGGGGAGCTGTTTTTT. Its translation: CAITRDRGSAGELFF.

DNA for the CDR3: TGTGCCAGCAGCGGCCGGGACAGCGCTCTTAATGAAAAACTGTTTTTT. Protein: CASSGRDSALNEKLFF. The chain has TRBV7-9 and TRBJ1-4; the match to TRBD1 covers 7 bases. This CDR3 is built from 16 residues. CDR1 is SEHNR, CDR2 FQNEAQ, per germline (reference sequence). Trimming cost V 5 bases and J 4 bases; bases outside gene matches: 10.

On this clone: Compared with germline, one end of the junction differs, possibly owing to a read error. Other nucleotide sequences from this sample produce the same CDR3. The V call is TRBV11-3, the J call TRBJ2-3; the D is unclear. The CDR3 consists of 14 residues. Germline V gives CDR1 SGHNT, CDR2 YENEEA. The CDR3 reads CASSLGRSTDTQYF. The CDR3, as DNA: TGTGCCAGCAGCTTAGGTCGGAGCACCGATACGCAGTATTTT. Combining the CDR3 with reference TRBV11-3 and TRBJ2-3 gives the whole variable domain EAGVVQSPRYKIIEKKQPVAFWCNPISGHNTLYWYLQNLGQGPELLIRYENEEAVDDSQLPKDRFSAERLKGVDSTLKIQPAELGDSAVYLCASSLGRSTDTQYFGPGTRLTVL.

J is TRBJ2-3 and V is TRBV5-1; TRBD2 matches 11 bases. Per the germline V gene, CDR1 is SGHRS and CDR2 is YFSETQ. V was clipped by 7 bases and J by 3 bases; unmatched bases: 4. This CDR3 spans 14 amino acids. CDR3 sequence: CASGTSGKTDTQYF. DNA for the CDR3: TGCGCCAGCGGGACTAGCGGTAAAACAGATACGCAGTATTTT.

This chain links TRBV19 with TRBJ2-1; tentative D call: TRBD1 (6 bases). The germline V gene has CDR1 LNHDA and CDR2 SQIVND (reference sequence). CDR3 size: 15 residues. The germline V and J ends were trimmed by 10 bases and 3 bases, with 19 bases remaining between them. The CDR3 protein is CANSTGSAGYNEQFF. The CDR3 DNA reads TGTGCCAACTCCACAGGGAGCGCGGGCTACAATGAGCAGTTCTTC.